The 26 T cell receptor beta chains presented below share a single source sample, sequenced in a study of molecular identifiers for immune sequencing clone quantification. From the PCR reads, TCRdb called clonotypes with MiXCR, one entry per CDR3 protein. There are around 480,000 distinct CDR3 sequences in the sample; around a fifth occur only once, and 0.84% lies in the top ten. Sequencing input: naive CD8+ T cells from blood, with Jurkat cell RNA spiked in. Indicated subset: FACS-sorted CD8+CD4-CCR7+CD45RA+ naive T cells. Every receptor here comes from a human donor in good health. Some libraries in this study had Jurkat cell RNA spiked in.

This clonotype was seen a handful of times. The rearrangement links TRBV7-6 to TRBJ2-1; possibly TRBD2 for D (5 bases). Trimming stripped 3 bases from V and 0 bases from J, with 15 bases between. Per germline, CDR1 SGHVS and CDR2 FNYEAQ. This CDR3 region has 17 residues. The CDR3 bases are TGTGCCAGCAGCTTCGTGGCCGGGAAAAGCTCCTACAATGAGCAGTTCTTC. This gives the protein CASSFVAGKSSYNEQFF.

This clonotype was counted a few times. J is TRBJ2-7 and V is TRBV30, with unresolved D. CDR3 length: 12 residues. Trimming took off 2 bases at V and 7 bases at J, with 12 bases between the two ends. Germline values: CDR1 GTSNPN, CDR2 SVGIG (reference sequence). CDR3: CAWSQQLWEQYF. CDR3 nucleotides: TGTGCCTGGAGTCAACAGCTCTGGGAGCAGTACTTC.

This chain links TRBV11-3 with TRBJ2-1, with D perhaps TRBD1 (6 bases). Germline lookup yields CDR1 SGHNT and CDR2 YENEEA. CDR3 size: 17 residues. Between the trimmed V and J ends, which lost 7 bases and 3 bases, there was a span of 22 bases. The CDR3 loop reads CASKTTGQKSYYNEQFF. The CDR3 DNA follows: TGTGCCAGCAAAACCACCGGACAGAAATCATACTACAATGAGCAGTTCTTC.

This clonotype was seen ten or more times. The V and J genes are TRBV3-1 and TRBJ1-5, with no clear D. V was cut by 0 bases and J by 0 bases, with 6 bases left in between. The CDR3 totals 15 residues. Germline V lookup: CDR1 LGHDT, CDR2 YNNKEL (reference sequence). The CDR3 spells CASSQDPSSNQPQHF. CDR3 DNA: TGTGCCAGCAGCCAAGACCCTAGTAGCAATCAGCCCCAGCATTTT.

For this clonotype: Just one base apart from a much larger clone, this may be a read error. Here the CDR3 omits its conserved ending phenylalanine or tryptophan, so a read error is the likely source. The V and J genes are TRBV28 and TRBJ1-5; D is unresolved. CDR1 and CDR2 from the germline V gene are MDHEN and SYDVKM. Trimming cost V 1 base and J 9 bases, with 16 bases left between them. The CDR3 sequence is 15 residues long. CDR3 bases: TGTGCCAGCAGTTTATCCGGAACTGATTATCGGCCCCAGCATTTA. Translation: CASSLSGTDYRPQHL.

There are a few counts of this clonotype. J is TRBJ2-1 and V is TRBV10-2; 11 nucleotides line up with TRBD2. Germline V gene sequence: CDR1 WSHSY, CDR2 SAAADI. This CDR3 has 15 residues. The junction had 2 bases not matched to a gene; V was cut back by 2 bases and J by 5 bases. In nucleotides, the CDR3 is TGCGCCAGCAGTGAGGTGACTAGCGGGGACAATGAGCAGTTCTTC. Its protein product is CASSEVTSGDNEQFF.

This clonotype showed up just a few times. The rearrangement uses TRBV25-1 and TRBJ2-7, with 7 bases fitting TRBD1. Looked up from germline, CDR1 is MGHDK and CDR2 is SYGVNS. Unmatched junction bases numbered 6, after V lost 4 bases and J lost 0 bases. The CDR3 runs to 15 residues. CDR3 bases: TGTGCCAGCAGTGGACCCCGGACAGGCTCCTACGAGCAGTACTTC. Translated: CASSGPRTGSYEQYF.

The chain recombines TRBV2 with TRBJ1-5, with 8 bases that match TRBD1. The germline CDR1 and CDR2 sequences are SNHLY and FYNNEI. V shed 4 bases, J shed 7 bases, and the junction held 6 bases outside the gene matches. CDR3 length equals 14 residues. The CDR3: CASSVAGGAQPQHF. The DNA for the CDR3 is TGTGCCAGCAGTGTGGCAGGGGGCGCCCAGCCCCAGCATTTT.

This chain joins TRBV7-3 and TRBJ2-7; D may be TRBD1 (6 bases). CDR1 is SGHTA and CDR2 is FQGTGA in the germline V gene. This CDR3 has 17 residues. Trimming left V 1 base short and J 3 bases short, with 19 bases between. The chain's CDR3 is CASSLRAGASLDYEQYF. CDR3 DNA sequence: TGTGCCAGCAGCTTAAGGGCAGGGGCGAGCCTCGACTACGAGCAGTACTTC. Based on the CDR3 plus reference TRBV7-3 and TRBJ2-7, the full variable domain is GAGVSQTPSNKVTEKGKYVELRCDPISGHTALYWYRQSLGQGPEFLIYFQGTGAADDSGLPNDRFFAVRPEGSVSTLKIQRTERGDSAVYLCASSLRAGASLDYEQYFGPGTRLTVT.

The table lists this clonotype with many counts. This chain joins TRBV7-2 and TRBJ2-7, with D maybe TRBD1 (6 bases). Trimming took off 6 bases at V and 4 bases at J, with 16 bases between the two ends. This CDR3 contains 14 residues. Germline CDR1 reads SGHTA; CDR2 reads FQGNSA. Here the CDR3 DNA reads TGTGCCAGCAGACCGCTAGGGGGTTATTACGAGCAGTACTTC. Protein product: CASRPLGGYYEQYF.

Many counts were recorded for this clonotype. V is TRBV7-7 and J is TRBJ2-3, with 7 positions matching TRBD2. The CDR3 sequence is 15 residues long. CDR1 and CDR2 from the germline V gene are SSHAT and FNYEAQ (reference sequence). CDR3 in DNA: TGTGCTAGCTCCCCAAGCAGCGGGAATGGAGATACGCAGTATTTT. This translates into CASSPSSGNGDTQYF.

This chain joins TRBV12-3 or TRBV12-4 and TRBJ2-2; 10 bases agree with TRBD1. The CDR3 is made up of 18 amino acids. V shed 2 bases and J 7 bases; nucleotides not matched to a gene: 13. The CDR3 nucleotides are TGTGCCAGCAGTTTAAGGGACTTTGGGACAGGGGATAACGGGGAGCTGTTTTTT. It translates to CASSLRDFGTGDNGELFF.

This clonotype was observed a few times. The chain uses TRBV7-9 and TRBJ1-1, with 10 bases aligning to TRBD1. With V trimmed by 5 bases and J by 6 bases, 9 bases remained unmatched. Per germline, CDR1 SEHNR and CDR2 FQNEAQ (reference sequence). The CDR3 has 15 amino acids. The CDR3 nucleotides read TGTGCCAGCAGCCGGACAGGGGGTAGCGACGCTGAAGCTTTCTTT. Translation gives CASSRTGGSDAEAFF.

Worth noting for this clonotype: A much larger clone lies one base from this, so it may be a read error. The chain links TRBV2 to TRBJ2-5; the match to TRBD2 covers 9 bases. This CDR3 has 12 amino acids. CDR1 is SNHLY and CDR2 is FYNNEI in the germline V gene. In DNA form, the CDR3 reads TGTGCCAGCTTAGCGGGGGAAGAGGCCCAGTACTTC. It yields the protein CASLAGEEAQYF. Full variable domain (outside the CDR3, taken from reference TRBV2 and TRBJ2-5): EPEVTQTPSHQVTQMGQEVILRCVPISNHLYFYWYRQILGQKVEFLVSFYNNEISEKSEIFDDQFSVERPDGSNFTLKIRSTKLEDSAMYFCASLAGEEAQYFGPGTRLLVL.

This clonotype was observed many times. The V and J genes are TRBV7-9 and TRBJ1-2; the D is unclear. Deletions cut 10 bases from V and 8 bases from J, with 11 bases between. The CDR3 runs 10 residues. Germline CDR1 is SEHNR and CDR2 is FQNEAQ (reference sequence). The DNA of the CDR3 is TGTGCCACCGAACGAAGGGGCTACACCTTC. Protein: CATERRGYTF.

The table lists this clonotype with a few counts. The chain joins TRBV24-1 to TRBJ1-1; maybe TRBD1 (6 bases). CDR3 length equals 15 residues. Trimming removed 2 bases from V and 1 base from J, with 10 bases in between. Per the germline V gene, CDR1 is KGHDR and CDR2 is SFDVKD. The CDR3 bases are TGTGCCACCAGTGATTCCAGGGGCTCGAACACTGAAGCTTTCTTT. This sequence encodes CATSDSRGSNTEAFF.

A note on this clonotype: A much larger clone is a single base away; this may be a read error. The J gene is TRBJ1-3, the V gene TRBV13; D is ambiguous. Trimming removed 0 bases from V and 0 bases from J, with 9 bases in between. The CDR3 has 16 residues. Germline V gene sequence: CDR1 PRHDT, CDR2 FYEKMQ (reference sequence). CDR3 sequence reads: CASSLGATPSGNTIYF. In nucleotides, the CDR3 is TGTGCCAGCAGCTTAGGGGCCACACCCTCTGGAAACACCATATATTTT. The variable domain in full, completed from reference TRBV13 and TRBJ1-3, reads AAGVIQSPRHLIKEKRETATLKCYPIPRHDTVYWYQQGPGQDPQFLISFYEKMQSDKGSIPDRFSAQQFSDYHSELNMSSLELGDSALYFCASSLGATPSGNTIYFGEGSWLTVV.

The rearrangement uses TRBV25-1 and TRBJ1-2, with TRBD1 matching 9 bases. The CDR3 extends over 18 amino acids. Germline CDR1 and CDR2: MGHDK and SYGVNS. Trimming at V came to 1 base and at J to 4 bases, leaving 13 bases not matched to a gene. The chain's CDR3 is CASSELAPGQGRAYGYTF. The CDR3 bases are TGTGCCAGCAGTGAATTAGCCCCGGGACAGGGCCGGGCCTATGGCTACACCTTC.

In its sample, this clonotype was seen many times. V gene TRBV7-9 combines with J gene TRBJ2-7; TRBD2 matches 10 bases. This CDR3 is 14 amino acids long. CDR1 is SEHNR, CDR2 FQNEAQ, per germline (reference sequence). After removal of 4 bases from V and 7 bases from J, the junction contained 7 bases not matched to a gene. The CDR3 protein is CASSSSTSGPEQYF. The CDR3 nucleotides are TGTGCCAGCAGCTCCTCGACTAGCGGGCCGGAGCAGTACTTC.

This clonotype showed up just a few times. This chain uses TRBV28 with TRBJ2-5; 10 bases are a match to TRBD1. The CDR3 is 15 residues long. CDR1 is MDHEN and CDR2 is SYDVKM in the germline V gene. J lost 5 bases, V lost 6 bases, and 9 bases had no gene match. The CDR3 nucleotides read TGTGCCAGCAGCGCGACAGGGGGCGCGGACGAGACCCAGTACTTC. Amino acids: CASSATGGADETQYF.

This clonotype has more than one count but fewer than ten. J is TRBJ2-2 and V is TRBV27, with D possibly being TRBD1 or TRBD2 (6 bases each). V was pared by 6 bases and J by 0 bases, with 11 bases between. The V gene's germline CDR1 is MNHEY and CDR2 SMNVEV (reference sequence). CDR3 length equals 15 residues. This CDR3 reads CASRGGLANTGELFF. CDR3 sequence (DNA): TGTGCCAGCAGGGGGGGCCTAGCGAACACCGGGGAGCTGTTTTTT.

This clonotype was recorded at least ten times. The chain couples TRBV28 to TRBJ2-5, with D tentatively TRBD1 (6 bases). CDR1 is MDHEN, CDR2 SYDVKM, per germline. The length of the CDR3 is 15 residues. Trimming took 5 bases from V and 3 from J, leaving 16 bases between them. In nucleotides, the CDR3 is TGTGCCAGCAGTCTCACACAACAGGGAAAAGAGACCCAGTACTTC. This encodes CASSLTQQGKETQYF.

This clonotype was picked up a small number of times. The chain employs TRBV4-1 and TRBJ2-2; 12 bases match TRBD2. Germline V gene data show CDR1 as MGHRA and CDR2 as YSYEKL. The V gene end was trimmed by 2 bases and the J gene end by 4 bases; junction bases not matched to a gene: 8. This CDR3 comprises 18 residues. The CDR3 spells CASSQLASGGARTGELFF. The CDR3 DNA reads TGCGCCAGCAGCCAACTAGCTAGCGGGGGGGCCCGCACCGGGGAGCTGTTTTTT.

This clonotype was seen repeatedly, ten times or more. V gene TRBV6-6 combines with J gene TRBJ2-3; D may match TRBD1 or TRBD2 (5 bases each). CDR3 length: 13 residues. The germline gives CDR1 MNHNY, CDR2 SVGAGI (reference sequence). The ends were cut back, 9 bases at V and 2 bases at J, with 12 bases in the middle. CDR3 bases: TGTGCCAGAGGGGAGACCCCCACAGATACGCAGTATTTT. It codes for CARGETPTDTQYF.

Comments on this clonotype: A read error may account for a junction end that differs from germline. The chain has TRBV5-3 and TRBJ1-2; D is unclear. TRBV5-3 is an open reading frame, and its role is uncertain. CDR3 size: 16 residues. The CDR3 nucleotides are TGTGCCAGCAGCTTGGTGCAGGAAATTACTAACTATGGCTACACCTTC. It yields the protein CASSLVQEITNYGYTF.

This clonotype was seen many times. This sequence joins TRBV6-6 and TRBJ1-1; maybe TRBD1 (5 bases). V was shortened by 6 bases and J by 6 bases, with 11 bases between the two germline ends. This CDR3 spans 12 amino acids. The germline gives CDR1 MNHNY, CDR2 SVGAGI (reference sequence). The CDR3 DNA sequence: TGTGCCAGCAGGGGGCTCCGGGCTGAAGCTTTCTTT. Encoded protein: CASRGLRAEAFF.